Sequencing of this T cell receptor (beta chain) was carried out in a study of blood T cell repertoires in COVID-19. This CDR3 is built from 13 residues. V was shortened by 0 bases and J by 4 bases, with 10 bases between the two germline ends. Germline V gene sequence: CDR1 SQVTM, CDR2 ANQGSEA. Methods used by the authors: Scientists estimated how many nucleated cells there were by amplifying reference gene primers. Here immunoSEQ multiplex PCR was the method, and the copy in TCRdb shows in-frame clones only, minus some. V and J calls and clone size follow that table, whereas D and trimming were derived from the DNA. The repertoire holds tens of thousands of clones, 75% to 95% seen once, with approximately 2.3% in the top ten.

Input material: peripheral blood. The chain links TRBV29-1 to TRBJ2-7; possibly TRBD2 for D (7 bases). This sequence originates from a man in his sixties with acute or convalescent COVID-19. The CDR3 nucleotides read TGCAGCGTTGAAGATAGGGGGGGATACGAGCAGTACTTC. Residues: CSVEDRGGYEQYF.